The rows below give T cell receptor beta chains drawn from one sample of a study of T cell changes during pregnancy in multiple sclerosis. Using immunoSEQ multiplex PCR, the repertoire was profiled, and TCRdb retains in-frame clones only, with some absent. This table has about 40,000 clones, roughly 94% appearing once. Sequences were derived from peripheral blood, sampled in the third trimester of pregnancy. The receptors come from a female donor with multiple sclerosis, enrolled in a pregnancy study. The conserved cysteine and the conserved F or W are not part of the CDR3 here.

v_call cdr3_aa
TRBV28 ASSSDRELAGGDEQF
TRBV15 ATSKGAGGRGTEAF
TRBV7-2 ASSLDRDTEAF
TRBV4-1 ASSQVAGAYNEQF
TRBV5-5 ASSLGPGQEGDEQY
TRBV6-5 ATGTGLYEQY
TRBV27 ASSVTGTVSNQPQH
TRBV25-1 ASMKDRGRLSNQPQH
TRBV30 AWSVDRKTEAF
TRBV19 ASSLSLDSPLH
TRBV14 ASSPGQAEQF
TRBV10-3 AIYSGAASPGNTIY
TRBV25-1 ASSEQAHSPLH
TRBV29-1 SVHRGENTEAF